The 28 T cell receptor beta chains below come from one sample, sequenced in a study of cytomegalovirus exposure and HLA in healthy donors. Profiling relied on immunoSEQ multiplex PCR, and the TCRdb table lists in-frame clones only, not all of them. The repertoire includes roughly 79,000 clones, 90% to 95% of them detected once, and approximately 0.7% sits in the top ten. The specimen was PBMCs. The origin of the receptors is a man between 18 and 35 years old in good health and CMV-seronegative.

V and J are TRBV11-3 and TRBJ1-2; a possible D gene is TRBD1 (6 bases). CDR3 length: 14 amino acids. Looked up from germline, CDR1 is SGHNT and CDR2 is YENEEA. V was pared by 0 bases and J by 4 bases, with 9 bases between. Here the CDR3 reads CASSLDTGPYGYTF. In DNA form, the CDR3 reads TGTGCCAGCAGCTTAGACACAGGGCCCTATGGCTACACCTTC.

J is TRBJ1-1 and V is TRBV15; no reliable D call. Germline V CDR1 and CDR2: LNHNV, YYDKDF (reference sequence). The V end lost 1 base, the J end lost 11 bases, and 17 bases lay between the germline ends. CDR3 length equals 14 residues. In DNA form, the CDR3 reads TGTGCCACCAGCAGAGTTGACAAACAATTGATTGCTTTCTTT. Its translation is CATSRVDKQLIAFF. The variable domain in full, with the rest retrieved from reference TRBV15 and TRBJ1-1, is DAMVIQNPRYQVTQFGKPVTLSCSQTLNHNVMYWYQQKSSQAPKLLFHYYDKDFNNEADTPDNFQSRRPNTSFCFLDIRSPGLGDTAMYLCATSRVDKQLIAFFGQGTRLTVV.

The V gene is TRBV10-3, the J gene TRBJ1-1; D not certain. V shed 8 bases and J shed 1 base, with 11 bases lying between them. The germline V gene encodes CDR1 ENHRY and CDR2 SYGVKD. This CDR3 has 13 amino acids. The CDR3 DNA is TGTGCCATCCGAGGGCTTCAGAACACTGAAGCTTTCTTT. Its translation is CAIRGLQNTEAFF.

The V call is TRBV18, the J call TRBJ2-7; no reliable D call. Trimming stripped 2 bases from V and 6 bases from J, with 14 bases between. CDR1 KGHSH and CDR2 LQKENI come from the germline V gene. CDR3 length: 14 amino acids. The CDR3 nucleotides read TGTGCCAGCTCACCAATCCGGGTGGAAGGCGAGCAGTACTTC. This translates into CASSPIRVEGEQYF.

Details on this clone: This sample also contains other DNA sequences that code for the same CDR3. The chain employs TRBV5-1 and TRBJ1-1, with D maybe TRBD1 (5 bases). V lost 2 bases and J lost 2, with 7 bases in between. This CDR3 has 13 amino acids. Germline CDR1 and CDR2: SGHRS and YFSETQ. CDR3 protein: CASSFRGNTEAFF. The CDR3 DNA sequence: TGCGCCAGCAGCTTTAGGGGAAACACTGAAGCTTTCTTT.

The V and J genes are TRBV4-2 and TRBJ2-7; tentative D call: TRBD2 (7 bases). The CDR3 covers 14 residues. Between the trimmed V and J ends, which lost 4 bases and 3 bases, there was a span of 13 bases. Per germline, CDR1 LGHNA and CDR2 YNFKEQ. Written as DNA, the CDR3 is TGTGCCAGCAGCCGGGGGGGCAGGGGCTACGAGCAGTACTTC. Translating gives CASSRGGRGYEQYF.

This sequence joins TRBV5-8 and TRBJ1-2; D is ambiguous. V was trimmed by 2 bases and J by 6 bases, leaving 5 bases between them. CDR1 and CDR2 (germline): SGHTS, YDEGEE. This CDR3 has 11 residues. The CDR3 spells CASSFRNGYTF. In nucleotides, the CDR3 is TGTGCCAGCAGCTTCAGGAATGGCTACACCTTC.

The V and J genes are TRBV30 and TRBJ1-2; D is unresolved. CDR3 length: 12 amino acids. Trimming cost V 1 base and J 4 bases, with 7 bases left between them. Germline CDR1 and CDR2: GTSNPN and SVGIG (reference sequence). CDR3 bases: TGTGCCTGGAGTGGCACGAGCTATGGCTACACCTTC. Its translation is CAWSGTSYGYTF.

The rearrangement joins TRBV11-3 to TRBJ2-7; tentative D call: TRBD1 (6 bases). V dropped 4 bases and J dropped 7 bases, with 8 bases sitting between them. Germline V lookup: CDR1 SGHNT, CDR2 YENEEA. This CDR3 spans 11 amino acids. In DNA form, the CDR3 reads TGTGCCAGCAGCTCACAGGGAGAGCAGTACTTC. Its translation: CASSSQGEQYF.

The chain is built from TRBV19 and TRBJ2-3; D is possibly TRBD1 (6 bases). The germline V gene encodes CDR1 LNHDA and CDR2 SQIVND (reference sequence). There are 15 residues in the CDR3. The germline V and J ends were trimmed by 4 bases and 2 bases, with 13 bases remaining between them. The CDR3 region has the DNA TGTGCCAGTAGTAAAAGGACAGCGTCCACAGATACGCAGTATTTT. Its translation: CASSKRTASTDTQYF. Filled out from reference TRBV19 and TRBJ2-3, the complete variable domain reads DGGITQSPKYLFRKEGQNVTLSCEQNLNHDAMYWYRQDPGQGLRLIYYSQIVNDFQKGDIAEGYSVSREKKESFPLTVTSAQKNPTAFYLCASSKRTASTDTQYFGPGTRLTVL.

The chain employs TRBV11-2 and TRBJ1-2; 8 nucleotides agree with TRBD1. The germline gives CDR1 SGHAT, CDR2 FQNNGV. The CDR3 is made up of 15 amino acids. The V gene end was trimmed by 4 bases and the J gene end by 5 bases; junction bases not matched to a gene: 9. The CDR3 loop is CASSSIGQGAYGYTF. The CDR3 bases are TGTGCCAGCAGCTCAATTGGACAGGGAGCATATGGCTACACCTTC.

The rearrangement uses TRBV7-2 and TRBJ2-1; D is possibly TRBD2 (6 bases). The CDR3 extends over 14 amino acids. Germline values: CDR1 SGHTA, CDR2 FQGNSA. The ends were cut back, 1 base at V and 8 bases at J, with 12 bases in the middle. For the CDR3, the DNA is TGTGCCAGCAGCTTAGGGCTAGCGAGGGATGAGCAGTTCTTC. Translated, it gives CASSLGLARDEQFF.

The CDR3 bases are TGTGCCAGTAGTACCAAAGGACTAGCGAGCTACCAAGAGACCCAGTACTTC. This sequence encodes CASSTKGLASYQETQYF. The chain carries TRBV19 and TRBJ2-5; 9 bases fit TRBD2. Germline V CDR1 and CDR2: LNHDA, SQIVND (reference sequence). Trimming removed 4 bases from V and 0 bases from J; junction bases left unmatched: 9. The CDR3 is 17 amino acids.

The gene calls are TRBV2 and TRBJ2-6; possibly TRBD1 for D (6 bases). The V end was cut by 7 bases, the J end by 1 base, with 20 bases between. The CDR3 extends over 18 amino acids. Germline values: CDR1 SNHLY, CDR2 FYNNEI. The CDR3 spells CASIITGQGDSGANVLTF. In nucleotides, the CDR3 is TGTGCCAGCATAATAACAGGGCAGGGCGATTCTGGGGCCAACGTCCTGACTTTC. The full variable domain, with the rest looked up from reference TRBV2 and TRBJ2-6, is EPEVTQTPSHQVTQMGQEVILRCVPISNHLYFYWYRQILGQKVEFLVSFYNNEISEKSEIFDDQFSVERPDGSNFTLKIRSTKLEDSAMYFCASIITGQGDSGANVLTFGAGSRLTVL.

J is TRBJ1-5 and V is TRBV2, with 7 bases lining up with TRBD1. Germline CDR1 SNHLY, CDR2 FYNNEI. CDR3 size: 14 residues. Trimming cost V 3 bases and J 3 bases; bases outside gene matches: 2. The CDR3: CASSDRGYNQPQHF. In nucleotides, the CDR3 is TGTGCCAGCAGTGACAGGGGGTACAATCAGCCCCAGCATTTT.

The chain has TRBV25-1 and TRBJ1-2; D possibly corresponds to TRBD1 (6 bases). Trimming removed 1 base at V and 7 bases at J, with 16 bases between. The CDR3 extends over 15 amino acids. Germline assignment: CDR1 MGHDK and CDR2 SYGVNS. The CDR3 loop reads CASSEFSTLQGGYTF. CDR3 sequence (DNA): TGTGCCAGCAGTGAATTTTCTACCTTACAGGGTGGCTACACCTTC.

The chain couples TRBV30 to TRBJ1-1; D gene ambiguous. This CDR3 is 14 amino acids long. V shed 3 bases and J shed 0 bases, with 11 bases lying between them. The V gene's germline CDR1 is GTSNPN and CDR2 SVGIG (reference sequence). This chain's CDR3 is CAWSRLQMNTEAFF. CDR3 bases: TGTGCCTGGAGCCGCCTACAGATGAACACTGAAGCTTTCTTT.

This chain joins TRBV28 and TRBJ1-2, with 10 bases lining up with TRBD1. Looked up from germline, CDR1 is MDHEN and CDR2 is SYDVKM. The length of the CDR3 is 14 residues. V lost 5 bases and J lost 8; bases outside the gene matches: 8. In nucleotides, the CDR3 is TGTGCCAGCAGTGTGACAGGGGGCGTAAAAGGCTACACCTTC. As protein: CASSVTGGVKGYTF.

This chain connects TRBV10-3 to TRBJ2-1, with D perhaps matching TRBD2 (6 bases). Trimming stripped 9 bases from V and 0 bases from J, with 9 bases between. The CDR3 runs to 13 residues. CDR1 and CDR2 (germline): ENHRY, SYGVKD. CDR3 loop: CAILAVSYNEQFF. CDR3 DNA: TGTGCCATTTTAGCGGTCTCCTACAATGAGCAGTTCTTC.

The CDR3, as DNA: TGTGCCAGCAGTTTATCGTCGAACACTGAAGCTTTCTTT. Translated: CASSLSSNTEAFF. This rearrangement joins TRBV28 to TRBJ1-1; unclear D gene. The germline V gene encodes CDR1 MDHEN and CDR2 SYDVKM. With 1 base removed from V and 1 base from J, the gap between germline ends came to 4 bases. The CDR3 is 13 residues long.

The V call is TRBV18, the J call TRBJ1-1; D is perhaps TRBD1 (5 bases). Trimming removed 4 bases from V and 1 base from J, with 13 bases in between. The germline gives CDR1 KGHSH, CDR2 LQKENI. This CDR3 comprises 15 residues. CDR3 coding DNA: TGTGCCAGCTCACAGGGACGGGGGAGGAACACTGAAGCTTTCTTT. Translation gives CASSQGRGRNTEAFF.

This clone was seen once. J is TRBJ2-7 and V is TRBV27; 7 nucleotides agree with TRBD1. After removal of 3 bases from V and 5 bases from J, the junction contained 1 base not matched to a gene. The CDR3 totals 12 residues. The V gene's germline CDR1 is MNHEY and CDR2 SMNVEV (reference sequence). CDR3 bases: TGTGCCAGCAGTTTCACAGGGGACGAGCAGTACTTC. Its protein product is CASSFTGDEQYF.

This chain links TRBV9 with TRBJ1-1, with a weak D call TRBD1 (5 bases). Germline V gene data show CDR1 as SGDLS and CDR2 as YYNGEE. Between the trimmed V and J ends, which lost 0 bases and 4 bases, there was a span of 7 bases. The CDR3 spans 13 residues. Here the CDR3 DNA reads TGTGCCAGCAGCGTAGACGGGGGCACTGAAGCTTTCTTT. It encodes CASSVDGGTEAFF. Full variable domain (outside the CDR3, taken from reference TRBV9 and TRBJ1-1): DSGVTQTPKHLITATGQRVTLRCSPRSGDLSVYWYQQSLDQGLQFLIQYYNGEERAKGNILERFSAQQFPDLHSELNLSSLELGDSALYFCASSVDGGTEAFFGQGTRLTVV.

V gene TRBV27 combines with J gene TRBJ1-1, with TRBD1 matching over 7 bases. This CDR3 contains 14 residues. V trimming: 5 bases; J trimming: 1 base; junction bases outside the gene matches: 4. Germline V gene sequence: CDR1 MNHEY, CDR2 SMNVEV (reference sequence). DNA of the CDR3: TGTGCCAGCAGTACGGGACAGCCGAACACTGAAGCTTTCTTT. Its protein product is CASSTGQPNTEAFF.

This clone was detected only once. The gene calls are TRBV5-4 and TRBJ2-1; 10 bases fit TRBD2. Germline lookup yields CDR1 SGHNT and CDR2 YYREEE (reference sequence). This CDR3 contains 15 residues. Losses at the gene ends were 5 bases for V and 4 bases for J; bases not matched to a gene: 6. The CDR3 DNA is TGTGCCAGCAGGCTACTAGCGGGGACTTACAATGAGCAGTTCTTC. It codes for CASRLLAGTYNEQFF.

The chain employs TRBV4-3 and TRBJ1-2; D may be TRBD1 (5 bases). CDR1 and CDR2 (germline): LGHNA, YSLEER. The CDR3 totals 14 residues. Trimming stripped 4 bases from V and 1 base from J, with 10 bases between. In nucleotides, the CDR3 is TGCGCCAGCAGCCCGCGGGACGGTAACTATGGCTACACCTTC. Translating gives CASSPRDGNYGYTF.

Here the CDR3 reads CASSQGRQGIGGNTIYF. CDR3 in DNA: TGCGCCAGCAGCCAAGGTAGACAGGGGATCGGTGGAAACACCATATATTTT. The rearrangement links TRBV4-1 to TRBJ1-3, with 8 bases fitting TRBD1. CDR3 size: 17 residues. The junction had 8 bases not matched to a gene; V was cut back by 1 base and J by 3 bases. Germline V gene data show CDR1 as MGHRA and CDR2 as YSYEKL.

The rearrangement joins TRBV7-2 to TRBJ1-5; 8 bases are a match to TRBD1. V lost 5 bases to trimming and J lost 2 bases; unmatched junction nucleotides: 8. CDR3 size: 16 residues. The germline V gene has CDR1 SGHTA and CDR2 FQGNSA. The chain's CDR3 is CASSHQGAYGNQPQHF. CDR3 DNA sequence: TGTGCCAGCAGCCACCAGGGGGCCTACGGCAATCAGCCCCAGCATTTT.